The T cell receptor beta chain described here comes from a study of blood T cell repertoires in COVID-19. Study details: All recovered Cohort 3 donors got two negative PCRs, got clearance, or saw symptom resolution. Collection of acute and convalescent COVID-19 samples took place in the United States, Italy and Spain.

The study assigned cohorts using participant-reported clinical history. V lost 4 bases and J lost 0, with 17 bases in between. Germline CDR1 reads SGHNT; CDR2 reads YYREEE (reference sequence). The CDR3 is 17 amino acids. The method was immunoSEQ multiplex PCR; TCRdb's version includes in-frame clones alone and lacks a portion of them. The sample shows over 110,000 clones, approximately 87% of them seen only once. This receptor was obtained from a man over 45 in a cohort exposed to, infected with or recovered from COVID-19 (not recorded which). V usage is TRBV5-4 and J usage is TRBJ1-3, with D perhaps matching TRBD1 (6 bases). Sequencing input: PBMCs or T cells enriched from blood (not recorded which). CDR3 nucleotide sequence: TGTGCCAGCAGCCACTTGGGACAACCGAGCTCTGGAAACACCATATATTTT. It translates to CASSHLGQPSSGNTIYF.